Listed here are 2 T cell receptor beta chains from one sample, sequenced in a study of cytomegalovirus exposure and HLA in healthy donors. The PCR used 60 Vbeta and 13 Jbeta primers. Only in-frame clones appear in the TCRdb table, and some are missing; sequencing was by immunoSEQ multiplex PCR. The table has about 140,000 clones, approximately 72% seen once. The sample comprised PBMCs. The receptor source for this set is an older woman in good health and CMV-seronegative.

V is TRBV19 and J is TRBJ2-1; 11 bases fit TRBD1. CDR1 LNHDA and CDR2 SQIVND come from the germline V gene (reference sequence). V was clipped by 0 bases and J by 8 bases; unmatched bases: 15. The CDR3 spans 19 residues. The CDR3 DNA follows: TGTGCCAGTAGTATAGATGGGACAGGGGGGCTAGCGGGAAGCTATGAGCAGTTCTTC. Encoded protein: CASSIDGTGGLAGSYEQFF.

The chain joins TRBV5-1 to TRBJ2-3; 13 bases are shared with TRBD2. CDR1 SGHRS and CDR2 YFSETQ come from the germline V gene. The CDR3 runs 15 residues. With V trimmed by 4 bases and J by 5 bases, 4 bases remained unmatched. This CDR3 is CASSPRTSGRDTQYF. CDR3 nucleotides: TGCGCCAGCAGCCCCCGGACTAGCGGGAGAGATACGCAGTATTTT.